The T cell receptor (beta chain) described here comes from a study of blood T cell repertoires in COVID-19. Those enrolled, adults aged 18 to 89 years, came from about 24 US areas. The CDR3 sequence is 16 residues long. Germline V gives CDR1 SEHNR, CDR2 FQNEAQ (reference sequence). Losses at the gene ends were 4 bases for V and 4 bases for J; bases not matched to a gene: 9. Authors' methods: Amplification with reference gene primers provided the estimates of nucleated cell counts. The assay was immunoSEQ multiplex PCR, and TCRdb's table has in-frame clones only and misses some. The V and J calls and clone size are taken from that table; D and trimming were inferred from the DNA. The table lists hundreds of thousands of clones, 70% to 90% of them singletons. This clone occurred a few times.

The receptor's source is a woman between 18 and 29 years old with acute COVID-19. Sequences were obtained from PBMCs or T cells enriched from blood (not recorded which). The J gene is TRBJ2-2, the V gene TRBV7-9; TRBD2 matches at 7 bases. This CDR3 is CASSSNAGDSTGELFF. The CDR3 coding sequence is TGTGCCAGCAGCTCGAATGCGGGGGACTCCACCGGGGAGCTGTTTTTT.